This passage covers 14 T cell receptor beta chains from one sample sequenced in a study of shared clonotypes between healthy human individuals. Profiling relied on immunoSEQ multiplex PCR, and the TCRdb table lists in-frame clones only, not all of them. The top ten hold about 0.13% of the sample, which has more than 2,000,000 clones, roughly 92% seen once. Source material: naive CD4+ T cells sorted from blood. Described subset: CD45RA+ positively selected. The receptor set was obtained from a man between 18 and 35 years old in good health.

Points on this clone: Other DNA sequences in the same sample also yield this CDR3. The J gene is TRBJ1-2, the V gene TRBV19, with D hard to call. Trimming pared 6 bases from V and 3 bases from J, leaving 11 bases between. The germline V gene has CDR1 LNHDA and CDR2 SQIVND (reference sequence). The CDR3 length is 13 residues. The CDR3 region has the DNA TGTGCCAGTAGCCTAGACCGCGACTATGGCTACACCTTC. Translated: CASSLDRDYGYTF. Full variable domain (rest looked up from reference TRBV19 and TRBJ1-2): DGGITQSPKYLFRKEGQNVTLSCEQNLNHDAMYWYRQDPGQGLRLIYYSQIVNDFQKGDIAEGYSVSREKKESFPLTVTSAQKNPTAFYLCASSLDRDYGYTFGSGTRLTVV.

The chain is built from TRBV29-1 and TRBJ2-3; D is uncertain. The germline V gene encodes CDR1 SQVTM and CDR2 ANQGSEA. The V end lost 1 base, the J end lost 6 bases, and 11 bases lay between the germline ends. The CDR3 is made up of 13 amino acids. The CDR3 region is CSVEVSRADTQYF. The CDR3 DNA reads as TGCAGCGTTGAAGTGTCCCGCGCGGATACGCAGTATTTT.

This clone was detected only once. V and J are TRBV21-1 and TRBJ2-1; the table's D call TRBD2 went unverified against the DNA. TRBV21-1 is classified as a pseudogene. The CDR3 runs 15 residues. This CDR3 reads CASSKVWRGGNEQFF. The CDR3 nucleotides are TGTGCCAGCAGCAAAGTTTGGCGGGGGGGCAATGAGCAGTTCTTC.

This rearrangement joins TRBV7-8 to TRBJ1-4; TRBD1 matches at 10 bases. The germline V gene has CDR1 SGHVS and CDR2 FQNEAQ. J lost 5 bases, V lost 0 bases, and 9 bases had no gene match. The CDR3 covers 18 residues. The CDR3: CASSLALIRTGGNEKLFF. CDR3 nucleotides: TGTGCCAGCAGCTTAGCGCTCATCAGGACAGGGGGAAATGAAAAACTGTTTTTT.

The V gene is TRBV6-1, the J gene TRBJ2-3, with D hard to call. The CDR3 is 14 residues long. The germline V and J ends were trimmed by 4 bases and 1 base, with 9 bases remaining between them. The germline V gene has CDR1 MNHNS and CDR2 SASEGT. CDR3 region: CASSGEAGTDTQYF. DNA of the CDR3: TGTGCCAGCAGTGGCGAAGCCGGCACAGATACGCAGTATTTT.

The chain joins TRBV28 to TRBJ1-5, with D tentatively TRBD1 (6 bases). The CDR3 has 15 residues. Trimming shortened V by 8 bases and J by 4 bases, and 18 bases separated the two germline ends. Germline V gene sequence: CDR1 MDHEN, CDR2 SYDVKM. This chain's CDR3 is CASVHSGTQNQPQHF. CDR3 DNA sequence: TGTGCCAGCGTACACTCCGGGACACAAAATCAGCCCCAGCATTTT. Using reference TRBV28 and TRBJ1-5 for the parts outside the CDR3, the full variable domain is DVKVTQSSRYLVKRTGEKVFLECVQDMDHENMFWYRQDPGLGLRLIYFSYDVKMKEKGDIPEGYSVSREKKERFSLILESASTNQTSMYLCASVHSGTQNQPQHFGDGTRLSIL.

The chain is built from TRBV2 and TRBJ2-2, with 8 bases fitting TRBD1. Germline loops: CDR1 SNHLY, CDR2 FYNNEI. Trimming cost V 5 bases and J 7 bases; bases outside gene matches: 12. The CDR3 runs to 16 residues. The CDR3 loop reads CASSFWQGAGNGELFF. As DNA, the CDR3 is TGTGCCAGCAGTTTCTGGCAGGGGGCCGGAAACGGGGAGCTGTTTTTT.

In its sample, this clone was seen once. V and J are TRBV5-1 and TRBJ2-5; the match to TRBD2 covers 13 bases. Germline V lookup: CDR1 SGHRS, CDR2 YFSETQ. The V segment lost 4 bases and the J segment 4 bases; nucleotides outside the gene matches: 10. The CDR3 covers 17 residues. The CDR3 DNA reads TGCGCCAGCAGCACGGGACTAGCGGGAACCTCGGGAGAGACCCAGTACTTC. It translates to CASSTGLAGTSGETQYF.

The chain has TRBV18 and TRBJ2-4; D might be TRBD2 (5 bases). The CDR3 has 13 amino acids. V lost 3 bases to trimming and J lost 8 bases, with 11 bases between them. Germline V gene data show CDR1 as KGHSH and CDR2 as LQKENI. CDR3 in amino acids: CASSPYTEDIQYF. The CDR3 region has the DNA TGTGCCAGCTCACCCTACACGGAGGACATTCAGTACTTC.

The chain links TRBV5-1 to TRBJ1-2; TRBD1 aligns across 8 bases. This CDR3 region has 13 residues. Germline CDR1 reads SGHRS; CDR2 reads YFSETQ. V dropped 7 bases and J dropped 6; count of bases not matched to a gene: 8. The CDR3 nucleotides are TGCGCCAGCTCGGAACAGGGGGTAAATGGCTACACCTTC. It codes for CASSEQGVNGYTF.

This clone was detected only once. The chain couples TRBV7-2 to TRBJ2-1, with 13 positions matching TRBD2. The CDR3 length is 15 residues. The germline V gene has CDR1 SGHTA and CDR2 FQGNSA. Trimming cost V 2 bases and J 9 bases; bases outside gene matches: 4. Written as DNA, the CDR3 is TGTGCCAGCAGCTTACGACTAGCGGGGGGAGGTGAGCAGTTCTTC. Protein: CASSLRLAGGGEQFF.

J is TRBJ2-5 and V is TRBV5-1; no reliable D call. The germline gives CDR1 SGHRS, CDR2 YFSETQ. The V gene lost 5 bases and the J gene lost 2 bases, with 10 bases spanning the gap. This CDR3 spans 13 amino acids. DNA of the CDR3: TGCGCCAGCAGGACGGTGGCACAAGAGACCCAGTACTTC. It translates to CASRTVAQETQYF.

Comments on this clone: Additional DNA sequences in this sample encode the identical CDR3. V gene TRBV5-4 combines with J gene TRBJ1-3; D gene ambiguous. V lost 0 bases and J lost 4, with 8 bases in between. This CDR3 spans 14 amino acids. CDR1 is SGHNT and CDR2 is YYREEE in the germline V gene (reference sequence). The CDR3 spells CASSLGGSGNTIYF. CDR3 coding DNA: TGTGCCAGCAGCTTGGGAGGGTCCGGAAACACCATATATTTT.

The rearrangement uses TRBV28 and TRBJ2-4; either TRBD1 or TRBD2 may supply D (6 bases each). The CDR3 is made up of 17 amino acids. In germline, CDR1 is MDHEN, CDR2 SYDVKM. V was clipped by 7 bases and J by 0 bases, with 19 bases between them. This CDR3 reads CASTTVGGSLAKNIQYF. The CDR3 DNA sequence: TGTGCCAGCACCACGGTGGGGGGCTCGTTAGCCAAAAACATTCAGTACTTC.